The rows below give T cell receptor beta chains drawn from one sample of a study of T-cell memory formation after mild COVID-19. Via MiXCR, TCRdb re-called the 5' RACE reads, giving one row per CDR3 protein. The sample has about 140,000 distinct CDR3 sequences, 14% to 15% seen once. Sequenced: PBMCs or a T cell subset sorted from them (not recorded which). These receptors all stem from an adult woman who had mild COVID-19 (a few samples of this study predate the infection). Cell type and time point are not known. CDR3s include the opening cysteine and the closing phenylalanine or tryptophan. Fields, in order: CDR3 DNA, CDR3 protein, clone size, D gene, V gene, J gene. The D gene is left open where the match is weak. Where a row states a size, it is once, few, many or the class of an expanded clone; other rows omit it.

CDR3nt: TGTGCCAGCAGCGTAGCCGACAGCTATAATTCACCCCTCCACTTT
CDR3aa: CASSVADSYNSPLHF
abundance: -
d_gene: -
v_gene: TRBV7-3
j_gene: TRBJ1-6

CDR3nt: TGTGCCACCTCCGGGACAGGGGGAGACGAGCAGTACTTC
CDR3aa: CATSGTGGDEQYF
abundance: -
d_gene: TRBD1
v_gene: TRBV24-1
j_gene: TRBJ2-7

CDR3nt: TGTGCCAGCAGTCCGGGCGGGACAGGGGGACGGGATGAGCAGTTCTTC
CDR3aa: CASSPGGTGGRDEQFF
abundance: few
d_gene: TRBD1
v_gene: TRBV12-3/TRBV12-4
j_gene: TRBJ2-1

CDR3nt: TGTGCCAGCAGTTACACGGGACTAAATGAGCAGTTCTTC
CDR3aa: CASSYTGLNEQFF
abundance: few
d_gene: TRBD2
v_gene: TRBV6-5
j_gene: TRBJ2-1

CDR3nt: TGCAGTGCTAGAGATGGTCAGGGGATGGAGACCCAGTACTTC
CDR3aa: CSARDGQGMETQYF
abundance: -
d_gene: -
v_gene: TRBV20-1
j_gene: TRBJ2-5

CDR3nt: TGTGCCACCAGTGGGGGAGAGACCCAGTACTTC
CDR3aa: CATSGGETQYF
abundance: few
d_gene: -
v_gene: TRBV24-1
j_gene: TRBJ2-5

CDR3nt: TGTGCCAGCTCCCGTGGACAGGGGGCACTCACCGGGGAGCTGTTTTTT
CDR3aa: CASSRGQGALTGELFF
abundance: few
d_gene: TRBD1
v_gene: TRBV2
j_gene: TRBJ2-2

CDR3nt: TGTGCCAGCAGCAGAGGCGAAACTAATGAAAAACTGTTTTTT
CDR3aa: CASSRGETNEKLFF
abundance: few
d_gene: -
v_gene: TRBV21-1
j_gene: TRBJ1-4

CDR3nt: TGCGCCAGCTCCTTAGCGGGAGGGCCCTCAGATACGCAGTATTTT
CDR3aa: CASSLAGGPSDTQYF
abundance: -
d_gene: TRBD2
v_gene: TRBV4-3
j_gene: TRBJ2-3

CDR3nt: TGCGCCAGCAGCCAAGGGTTGGTGGGAGGGAACACTGAAGCTTTCTTT
CDR3aa: CASSQGLVGGNTEAFF
abundance: many
d_gene: -
v_gene: TRBV4-3
j_gene: TRBJ1-1

CDR3nt: TGTGCCAGCAGCGCTTTTAGCGGGAGGGCCTGGAGCACAGATACGCAGTATTTT
CDR3aa: CASSAFSGRAWSTDTQYF
abundance: -
d_gene: TRBD2
v_gene: TRBV9
j_gene: TRBJ2-3

CDR3nt: TGCGCCAGCGCGTGGGAGAACACTGAAGCTTTCTTT
CDR3aa: CASAWENTEAFF
abundance: few
d_gene: -
v_gene: TRBV5-1
j_gene: TRBJ1-1

CDR3nt: TGTGCCAGCAGCGTGGTTGGGGTCCGACAGGGGGCTCCCTACGAGCAGTACTTC
CDR3aa: CASSVVGVRQGAPYEQYF
abundance: many
d_gene: TRBD1
v_gene: TRBV7-9
j_gene: TRBJ2-7

CDR3nt: TGTGCCAGCAGCCAGGCGGCAGAAGATCTGAGCTATGGCTACACCTTC
CDR3aa: CASSQAAEDLSYGYTF
abundance: -
d_gene: -
v_gene: TRBV7-8
j_gene: TRBJ1-2

CDR3nt: TGCAGTGCTAGAGAGGGACAGGGGGATACAGATACGCAGTATTTT
CDR3aa: CSAREGQGDTDTQYF
abundance: -
d_gene: TRBD1
v_gene: TRBV20-1
j_gene: TRBJ2-3

CDR3nt: TGTGCCAGCAGCCCGGGACTAGCGGGGGGGCTCTGGGAGACCCAGTACTTC
CDR3aa: CASSPGLAGGLWETQYF
abundance: few
d_gene: TRBD2
v_gene: TRBV11-2
j_gene: TRBJ2-5

CDR3nt: TGTGCCAGCAGCTTAGGAGAGGGGGCTGTTGCAGCTTTCTTT
CDR3aa: CASSLGEGAVAAFF
abundance: -
d_gene: TRBD1
v_gene: TRBV7-9
j_gene: TRBJ1-1

CDR3nt: TGCGCCAGCAGCCAAGACGGCCCGGTGATCACAACTAATGAAAAACTGTTTTTT
CDR3aa: CASSQDGPVITTNEKLFF
abundance: -
d_gene: -
v_gene: TRBV4-1
j_gene: TRBJ1-4

CDR3nt: TGTGCCTGGGGAAGCAGCTCCTATAATTCACCCCTCCACTTT
CDR3aa: CAWGSSSYNSPLHF
abundance: -
d_gene: -
v_gene: TRBV30
j_gene: TRBJ1-6

CDR3nt: TGTGCCAGCAGTGCCGGACAGACTGAAGCTTTCTTT
CDR3aa: CASSAGQTEAFF
abundance: -
d_gene: -
v_gene: TRBV2
j_gene: TRBJ1-1

CDR3nt: TGTGCCAGTAGTATCGGTCCAGGGGTGAACACTGAAGCTTTCTTT
CDR3aa: CASSIGPGVNTEAFF
abundance: -
d_gene: -
v_gene: TRBV19
j_gene: TRBJ1-1

CDR3nt: TGTGCCAGCAGCTTAGAGGGAGCCTGGGACACTGAAGCTTTCTTT
CDR3aa: CASSLEGAWDTEAFF
abundance: many
d_gene: -
v_gene: TRBV7-9
j_gene: TRBJ1-1

CDR3nt: TGTGCCAGCAGTCCTAATCAGCCCCAGCATTTT
CDR3aa: CASSPNQPQHF
abundance: -
d_gene: -
v_gene: TRBV6-4
j_gene: TRBJ1-5

CDR3nt: TGTGCCATCAGTGACAGGGAGCTTCTACCCAATGAGCAGTTCTTC
CDR3aa: CAISDRELLPNEQFF
abundance: many
d_gene: -
v_gene: TRBV10-3
j_gene: TRBJ2-1

CDR3nt: TGTGCCAGCAGCCCTGGACAGGGGGTCTCAACTAATGAAAAACTGTTTTTT
CDR3aa: CASSPGQGVSTNEKLFF
abundance: few
d_gene: TRBD1
v_gene: TRBV7-9
j_gene: TRBJ1-4

CDR3nt: TGTGCCATCAGTGACCCTTCAGGGCGGGAGGCTTACGAGCAGTACTTC
CDR3aa: CAISDPSGREAYEQYF
abundance: few
d_gene: TRBD2
v_gene: TRBV10-3
j_gene: TRBJ2-7

CDR3nt: TGCAGTGCTTACGCCTCGGGGGTCGGGGAGACCCAGTACTTC
CDR3aa: CSAYASGVGETQYF
abundance: few
d_gene: -
v_gene: TRBV20-1
j_gene: TRBJ2-5

CDR3nt: TGTGCCAGCAGCATTGGTAGCGGGCCATCCTACGAGCAGTACTTC
CDR3aa: CASSIGSGPSYEQYF
abundance: once
d_gene: TRBD2
v_gene: TRBV7-9
j_gene: TRBJ2-7

CDR3nt: TGTGCCAGCAGCCCCCAGGGGGACCCCGGCGATGAGCAGTTCTTC
CDR3aa: CASSPQGDPGDEQFF
abundance: few
d_gene: TRBD1
v_gene: TRBV7-2
j_gene: TRBJ2-1

CDR3nt: TGCGCCAGCAGCTTGGACTCGGACGGGGGGCCCACCGGGGAGCTGTTTTTT
CDR3aa: CASSLDSDGGPTGELFF
abundance: few
d_gene: -
v_gene: TRBV5-1
j_gene: TRBJ2-2

CDR3nt: TGTGCCAGCAGCGCTATATACAATGAGCAGTTCTTC
CDR3aa: CASSAIYNEQFF
abundance: once
d_gene: -
v_gene: TRBV9
j_gene: TRBJ2-1

CDR3nt: TGTGCCAGCTCACCACCGTGGGGGCACTATGGCTACACCTTC
CDR3aa: CASSPPWGHYGYTF
abundance: -
d_gene: -
v_gene: TRBV18
j_gene: TRBJ1-2

CDR3nt: TGTGCCACCCGCGGGCCAGACAACAATCAGCCCCAGCATTTT
CDR3aa: CATRGPDNNQPQHF
abundance: -
d_gene: -
v_gene: TRBV10-3
j_gene: TRBJ1-5

CDR3nt: TGTGCCAGCAGTCCGTCTACCGGGACAGCTTCACCCTACGAGCAGTACTTC
CDR3aa: CASSPSTGTASPYEQYF
abundance: -
d_gene: TRBD1
v_gene: TRBV7-9
j_gene: TRBJ2-7

CDR3nt: TGCAGTGCTAGAGATCAAGCGGGTGGGCTGTTTTTT
CDR3aa: CSARDQAGGLFF
abundance: many
d_gene: -
v_gene: TRBV20-1
j_gene: TRBJ2-2

CDR3nt: TGCAGTGCCCGCGAGCGGGGAGGCACAGATACGCAGTATTTT
CDR3aa: CSARERGGTDTQYF
abundance: few
d_gene: TRBD2
v_gene: TRBV20-1
j_gene: TRBJ2-3

CDR3nt: TGTGCCAGCAGCTTAACCTTGGGGACAGGGCGCCACTACAATGAGCAGTTCTTC
CDR3aa: CASSLTLGTGRHYNEQFF
abundance: few
d_gene: TRBD1
v_gene: TRBV7-3
j_gene: TRBJ2-1

CDR3nt: TGCGCCAGCAGCCAAGTTTTCGGGGGGCAAGATACGCAGTATTTT
CDR3aa: CASSQVFGGQDTQYF
abundance: few
d_gene: -
v_gene: TRBV4-1
j_gene: TRBJ2-3

CDR3nt: TGCAGCGCCGACTTTGCGCGTTCGGGCACTGAAGCTTTCTTT
CDR3aa: CSADFARSGTEAFF
abundance: few
d_gene: -
v_gene: TRBV29-1
j_gene: TRBJ1-1

CDR3nt: TGCGCCAGCAGCCGGGGACCGGCGACCTACGAGCAGTACTTC
CDR3aa: CASSRGPATYEQYF
abundance: few
d_gene: -
v_gene: TRBV4-3
j_gene: TRBJ2-7

CDR3nt: TGTGCCAGCAGCTTTTGGGGGGAATTCGAACACGGGGAGCTGTTTTTT
CDR3aa: CASSFWGEFEHGELFF
abundance: -
d_gene: -
v_gene: TRBV13
j_gene: TRBJ2-2

CDR3nt: TGTGCCACCAGTGATTCGGGCACGGACAGGGGCTACAATGAGCAGTTCTTC
CDR3aa: CATSDSGTDRGYNEQFF
abundance: -
d_gene: TRBD1
v_gene: TRBV24-1
j_gene: TRBJ2-1

CDR3nt: TGCGCCAGCAGCCCTCTACTCTATCCAACGGGGGGGCAGTCCGACGAGCAGTACTTC
CDR3aa: CASSPLLYPTGGQSDEQYF
abundance: -
d_gene: TRBD2
v_gene: TRBV4-3
j_gene: TRBJ2-7

CDR3nt: TGTGCCAGCAGCTCCAGGACAGGGGAGACCCAGTACTTC
CDR3aa: CASSSRTGETQYF
abundance: -
d_gene: TRBD1
v_gene: TRBV7-9
j_gene: TRBJ2-5

CDR3nt: TGTGCCAGCAGCCTGGGTGGTCTTCGTACGCAGTATTTT
CDR3aa: CASSLGGLRTQYF
abundance: -
d_gene: -
v_gene: TRBV7-2
j_gene: TRBJ2-3

CDR3nt: TGTGCCAGCAGCGAGGGAGGCGGGGGCACTGAAGCTTTCTTT
CDR3aa: CASSEGGGGTEAFF
abundance: few
d_gene: -
v_gene: TRBV12-3/TRBV12-4
j_gene: TRBJ1-1

CDR3nt: TGTGCCAGCAGTCGGACTAGCAGAACGACACATTTT
CDR3aa: CASSRTSRTTHF
abundance: -
d_gene: TRBD2
v_gene: TRBV6-2/TRBV6-3
j_gene: TRBJ2-3

CDR3nt: TGCAGCGTTGAGGGGGGTTATTGGTCGGGTGAGCAGTTCTTC
CDR3aa: CSVEGGYWSGEQFF
abundance: few
d_gene: -
v_gene: TRBV29-1
j_gene: TRBJ2-1

CDR3nt: TGCGCCAGCAGCTCCCTTGGGCAGGGCTCCTACGAGCAGTACTTC
CDR3aa: CASSSLGQGSYEQYF
abundance: few
d_gene: -
v_gene: TRBV5-1
j_gene: TRBJ2-7

CDR3nt: TGTGCCAGTAGTATAAAGGGACTTAACTATGGCTACACCTTC
CDR3aa: CASSIKGLNYGYTF
abundance: -
d_gene: -
v_gene: TRBV19
j_gene: TRBJ1-2